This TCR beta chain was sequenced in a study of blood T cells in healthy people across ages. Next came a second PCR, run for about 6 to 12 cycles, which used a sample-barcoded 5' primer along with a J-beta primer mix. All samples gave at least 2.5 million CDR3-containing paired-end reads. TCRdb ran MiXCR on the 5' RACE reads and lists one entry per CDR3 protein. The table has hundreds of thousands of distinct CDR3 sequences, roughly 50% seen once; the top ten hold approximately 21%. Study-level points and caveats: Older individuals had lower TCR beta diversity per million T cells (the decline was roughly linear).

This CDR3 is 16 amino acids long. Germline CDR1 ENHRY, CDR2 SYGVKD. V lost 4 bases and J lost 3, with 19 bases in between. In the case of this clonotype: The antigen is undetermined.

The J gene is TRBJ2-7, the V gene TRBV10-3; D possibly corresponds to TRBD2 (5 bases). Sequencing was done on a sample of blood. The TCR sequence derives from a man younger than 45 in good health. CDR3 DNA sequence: TGTGCCATCAGTGCCCTTTCCCGGACCGAGGGCTACGAGCAGTACTTC. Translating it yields CAISALSRTEGYEQYF.